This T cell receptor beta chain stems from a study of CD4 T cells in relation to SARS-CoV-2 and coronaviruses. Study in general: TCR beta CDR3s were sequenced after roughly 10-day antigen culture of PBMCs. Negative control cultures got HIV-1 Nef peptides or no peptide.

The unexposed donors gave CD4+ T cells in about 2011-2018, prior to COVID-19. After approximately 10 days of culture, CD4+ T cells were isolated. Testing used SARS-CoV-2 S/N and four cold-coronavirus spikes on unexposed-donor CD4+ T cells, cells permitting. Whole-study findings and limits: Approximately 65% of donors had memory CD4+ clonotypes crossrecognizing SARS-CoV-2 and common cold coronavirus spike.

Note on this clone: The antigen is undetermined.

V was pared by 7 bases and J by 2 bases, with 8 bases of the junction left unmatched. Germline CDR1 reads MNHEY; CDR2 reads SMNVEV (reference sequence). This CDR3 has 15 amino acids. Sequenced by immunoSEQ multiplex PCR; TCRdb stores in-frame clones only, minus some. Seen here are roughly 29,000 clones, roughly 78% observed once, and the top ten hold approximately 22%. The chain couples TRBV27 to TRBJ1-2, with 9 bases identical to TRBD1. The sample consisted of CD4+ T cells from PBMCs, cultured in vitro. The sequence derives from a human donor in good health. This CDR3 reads CASTPRTGANYGYTF. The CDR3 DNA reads TGTGCCAGCACCCCCCGGACAGGGGCAAACTATGGCTACACCTTC.